Listed below are T cell receptor beta chains from one sample, sequenced in a study of early T cells in non-severe SARS-CoV-2 infection. MiXCR, applied by TCRdb to the 5' RACE reads, yields one record per CDR3 protein. In the table there are about 30,000 distinct CDR3 sequences, 5.2% of which are singletons. Sequencing was carried out using whole blood. Receptor source: an adult who was a healthcare worker with PCR-confirmed SARS-CoV-2 infection or an uninfected control (not recorded which). The CDR3 runs from the conserved cysteine through the conserved F or W. Each record gives: clone size, D gene, J gene, V gene, CDR3 protein, CDR3 DNA. A D gene is named only where the DNA matches it firmly. A clone size is listed for some rows: how often the clone was seen (once, few, many), or a class if it is expanded.

many	-	TRBJ1-2	TRBV11-2	CASSRSANLGSDGYTF	TGTGCCAGCAGCCGCTCTGCCAACTTGGGGTCGGATGGCTACACCTTC
-	TRBD1	TRBJ1-1	TRBV7-8	CASSLGGTGLTEAFF	TGTGCCAGCAGCTTAGGAGGGACAGGGCTCACTGAAGCTTTCTTT
few	-	TRBJ1-1	TRBV12-5	CASGLVTGYTEAFF	TGTGCTAGTGGTTTGGTCACCGGTTACACTGAAGCTTTCTTT
few	-	TRBJ2-1	TRBV7-2	CASSLALRTSEQFF	TGTGCCAGCAGCTTAGCGCTTCGAACTTCCGAGCAGTTCTTC
few	TRBD1	TRBJ2-2	TRBV11-2	CASSLNPRQGVTGELFF	TGTGCCAGCAGCTTAAATCCCCGTCAGGGGGTCACCGGGGAGCTGTTTTTT
-	TRBD2	TRBJ2-1	TRBV27	CASSSGRLAGVNEQFF	TGTGCCAGCAGTTCGGGGAGACTAGCGGGAGTGAATGAGCAGTTCTTC
medium-sized	TRBD1	TRBJ1-2	TRBV10-3	CAISEPGQGSYGYTF	TGTGCCATCAGTGAGCCAGGACAGGGGAGCTATGGCTACACCTTC
few	-	TRBJ2-5	TRBV20-1	CSAPGRPQETQYF	TGCAGTGCTCCTGGACGGCCCCAAGAGACCCAGTACTTC
many	TRBD2	TRBJ2-7	TRBV7-2	CASSPDSGRRYEQYF	TGTGCCAGCAGCCCCGATAGCGGGAGGAGGTACGAGCAGTACTTC
few	TRBD2	TRBJ2-3	TRBV10-1	CASSVTGTSGRDTQYF	TGCGCCAGCAGTGTGACCGGGACTAGCGGGAGAGATACGCAGTATTTT
many	-	TRBJ2-1	TRBV15	CATSIRRTSAYNEQFF	TGTGCCACCAGCATTCGACGGACTTCGGCCTACAATGAGCAGTTCTTC
few	-	TRBJ2-3	TRBV2	CASSPWSRFTDTQYF	TGTGCCAGCAGTCCGTGGTCCCGGTTCACAGATACGCAGTATTTT
many	-	TRBJ2-1	TRBV11-1	CASSLSGGMGYNEQFF	TGTGCCAGCAGCTTATCGGGTGGAATGGGCTACAATGAGCAGTTCTTC
many	TRBD2	TRBJ2-2	TRBV6-1	CASSVRPEASGSSGELFF	TGTGCCAGCAGTGTCAGGCCAGAGGCTAGCGGGAGTTCCGGGGAGCTGTTTTTT
many	TRBD1	TRBJ2-7	TRBV7-2	CASSLTGTGVIEQYF	TGTGCCAGCAGCCTAACCGGGACAGGGGTAATCGAGCAGTACTTC
many	-	TRBJ1-1	TRBV7-3	CASSLAGGLTEAFF	TGTGCCAGCAGCTTAGCGGGGGGCCTCACTGAAGCTTTCTTT
-	TRBD2	TRBJ2-7	TRBV4-1	CASSQGAGTSGRGQYF	TGCGCCAGCAGCCAAGGTGCCGGGACTAGCGGGAGAGGGCAGTACTTC
many	TRBD1	TRBJ1-1	TRBV29-1	CSVGTAGAFF	TGCAGCGTGGGGACAGCGGGGGCTTTCTTT
-	-	TRBJ2-6	TRBV19	CATSEGQRNSGANVLTF	TGTGCCACCTCGGAGGGACAGCGAAACTCTGGGGCCAACGTCCTGACTTTC
many	TRBD2	TRBJ2-4	TRBV28	CASSTPGLAGDGRNIQYF	TGTGCCAGCAGTACGCCGGGACTAGCGGGAGACGGACGGAACATTCAGTACTTC
-	-	TRBJ2-3	TRBV7-6	CASSLGRNTDTQYF	TGTGCCAGCAGCTTAGGGCGAAACACAGATACGCAGTATTTT
many	TRBD2	TRBJ2-7	TRBV7-2	CASSFDSGSFYEQYF	TGTGCCAGCAGCTTTGACAGCGGGAGCTTTTACGAGCAGTACTTC
-	-	TRBJ1-3	TRBV6-1	CASSEGVGGNTIYF	TGTGCCAGCAGTGAAGGTGTAGGCGGAAACACCATATATTTT
many	-	TRBJ2-3	TRBV7-2	CASSPYHLGTDTQYF	TGTGCCAGCAGCCCTTACCATCTGGGCACAGATACGCAGTATTTT
few	TRBD1	TRBJ2-7	TRBV28	CASSRLTGAPSYEQYF	TGTGCCAGCAGCCGCCTGACAGGGGCACCTTCCTACGAGCAGTACTTC